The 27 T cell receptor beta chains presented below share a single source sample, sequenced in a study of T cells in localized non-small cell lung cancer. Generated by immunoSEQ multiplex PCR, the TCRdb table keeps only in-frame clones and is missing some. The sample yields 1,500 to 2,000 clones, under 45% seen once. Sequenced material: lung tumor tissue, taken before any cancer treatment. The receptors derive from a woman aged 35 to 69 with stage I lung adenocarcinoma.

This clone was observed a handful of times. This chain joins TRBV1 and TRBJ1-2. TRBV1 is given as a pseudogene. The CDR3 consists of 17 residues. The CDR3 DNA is TGCGCCAGCAGCCAAGTGCCAGGAGAAAAGGCCATCTATGGCTACACCTTC. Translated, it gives CASSQVPGEKAIYGYTF.

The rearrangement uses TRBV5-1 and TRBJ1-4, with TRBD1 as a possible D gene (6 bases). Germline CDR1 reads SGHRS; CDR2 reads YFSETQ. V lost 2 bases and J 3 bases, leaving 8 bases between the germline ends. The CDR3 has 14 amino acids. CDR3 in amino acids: CASSLQGPNEKLFF. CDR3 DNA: TGCGCCAGCAGCTTACAGGGTCCTAATGAAAAACTGTTTTTT.

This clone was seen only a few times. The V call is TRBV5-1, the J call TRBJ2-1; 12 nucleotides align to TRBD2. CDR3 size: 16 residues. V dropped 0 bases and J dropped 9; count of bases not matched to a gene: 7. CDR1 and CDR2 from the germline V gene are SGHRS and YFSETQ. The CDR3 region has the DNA TGCGCCAGCAGCTTGGGAACTAGCGGGGGGCTGGCTGAGCAGTTCTTC. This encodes CASSLGTSGGLAEQFF.

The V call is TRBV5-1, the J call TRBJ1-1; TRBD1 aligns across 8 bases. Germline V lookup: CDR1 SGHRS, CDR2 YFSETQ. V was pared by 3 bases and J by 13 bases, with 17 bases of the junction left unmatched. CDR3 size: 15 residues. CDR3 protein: CASSSRQGTQGKVFF. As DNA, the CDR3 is TGCGCCAGCAGCTCCAGACAGGGGACCCAGGGAAAAGTTTTCTTT. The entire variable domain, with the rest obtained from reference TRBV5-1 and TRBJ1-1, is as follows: KAGVTQTPRYLIKTRGQQVTLSCSPISGHRSVSWYQQTPGQGLQFLFEYFSETQRNKGNFPGRFSGRQFSNSRSEMNVSTLELGDSALYLCASSSRQGTQGKVFFGQGTRLTVV.

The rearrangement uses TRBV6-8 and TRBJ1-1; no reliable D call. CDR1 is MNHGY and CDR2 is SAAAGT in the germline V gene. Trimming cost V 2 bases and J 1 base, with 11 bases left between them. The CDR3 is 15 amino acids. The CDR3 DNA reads TGTGCCAGCAGTTACGGGCAGACCTCGAACACTGAAGCTTTCTTT. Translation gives CASSYGQTSNTEAFF.

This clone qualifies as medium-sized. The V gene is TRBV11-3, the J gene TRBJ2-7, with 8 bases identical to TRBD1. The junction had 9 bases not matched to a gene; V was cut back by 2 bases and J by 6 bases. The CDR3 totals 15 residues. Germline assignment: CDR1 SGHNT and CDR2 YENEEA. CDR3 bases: TGTGCCAGCAGCTTATCTTCCAGGGGGCACTTCGAGCAGTACTTC. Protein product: CASSLSSRGHFEQYF.

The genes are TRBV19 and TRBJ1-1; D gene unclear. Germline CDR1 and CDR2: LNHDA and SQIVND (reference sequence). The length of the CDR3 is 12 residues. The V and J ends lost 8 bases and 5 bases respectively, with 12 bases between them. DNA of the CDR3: TGTGCCAGTGAAGGGCTTCAGACTGAAGCTTTCTTT. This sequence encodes CASEGLQTEAFF. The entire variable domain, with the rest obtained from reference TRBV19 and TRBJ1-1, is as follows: DGGITQSPKYLFRKEGQNVTLSCEQNLNHDAMYWYRQDPGQGLRLIYYSQIVNDFQKGDIAEGYSVSREKKESFPLTVTSAQKNPTAFYLCASEGLQTEAFFGQGTRLTVV.

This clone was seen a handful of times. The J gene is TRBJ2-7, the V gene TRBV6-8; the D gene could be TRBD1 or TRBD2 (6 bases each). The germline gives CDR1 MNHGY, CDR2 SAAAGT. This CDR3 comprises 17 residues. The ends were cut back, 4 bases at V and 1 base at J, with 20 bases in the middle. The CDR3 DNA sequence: TGTGCCAGCAGTTCGGGATTTGCGGGACAACGGTCCTACGAGCAGTACTTC. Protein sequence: CASSSGFAGQRSYEQYF.

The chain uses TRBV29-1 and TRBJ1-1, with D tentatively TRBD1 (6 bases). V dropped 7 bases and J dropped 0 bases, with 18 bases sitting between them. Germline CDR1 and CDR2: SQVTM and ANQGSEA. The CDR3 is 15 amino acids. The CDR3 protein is CSGQISGGMNTEAFF. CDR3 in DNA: TGCAGCGGCCAGATTTCTGGGGGCATGAACACTGAAGCTTTCTTT.

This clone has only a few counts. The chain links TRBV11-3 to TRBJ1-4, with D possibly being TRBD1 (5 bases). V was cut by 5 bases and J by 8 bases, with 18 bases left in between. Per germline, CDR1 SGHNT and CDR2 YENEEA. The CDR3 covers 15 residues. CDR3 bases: TGTGCCAGCAGCGTAAACAGGCGCGCGGGCGAAAAACTGTTTTTT. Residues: CASSVNRRAGEKLFF. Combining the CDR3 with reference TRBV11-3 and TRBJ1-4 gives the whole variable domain EAGVVQSPRYKIIEKKQPVAFWCNPISGHNTLYWYLQNLGQGPELLIRYENEEAVDDSQLPKDRFSAERLKGVDSTLKIQPAELGDSAVYLCASSVNRRAGEKLFFGSGTQLSVL.

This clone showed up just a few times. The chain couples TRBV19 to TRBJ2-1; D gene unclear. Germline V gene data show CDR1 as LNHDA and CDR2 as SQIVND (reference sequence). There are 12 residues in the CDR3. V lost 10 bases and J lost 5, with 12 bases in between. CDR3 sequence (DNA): TGTGCCACCCAGCACAGTGACAATGAGCAGTTCTTC. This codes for CATQHSDNEQFF.

The CDR3 sequence is CASSPPNRGLAEAFF. The CDR3 bases are TGTGCCAGCTCACCACCGAACAGGGGGCTCGCTGAAGCTTTCTTT. This chain uses TRBV18 with TRBJ1-1; 9 bases map to TRBD1. CDR3 length: 15 amino acids. Germline CDR1 is KGHSH and CDR2 is LQKENI. J lost 6 bases, V lost 0 bases, and 5 bases had no gene match.

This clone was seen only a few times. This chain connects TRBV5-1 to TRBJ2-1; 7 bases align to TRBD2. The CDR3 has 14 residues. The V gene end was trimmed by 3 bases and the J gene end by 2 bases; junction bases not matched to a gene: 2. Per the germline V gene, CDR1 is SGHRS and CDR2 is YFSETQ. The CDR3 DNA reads TGCGCCAGCAGCTCAAGCGGGGCCTACAATGAGCAGTTCTTC. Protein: CASSSSGAYNEQFF. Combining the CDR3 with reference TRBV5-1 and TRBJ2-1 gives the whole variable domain KAGVTQTPRYLIKTRGQQVTLSCSPISGHRSVSWYQQTPGQGLQFLFEYFSETQRNKGNFPGRFSGRQFSNSRSEMNVSTLELGDSALYLCASSSSGAYNEQFFGPGTRLTVL.

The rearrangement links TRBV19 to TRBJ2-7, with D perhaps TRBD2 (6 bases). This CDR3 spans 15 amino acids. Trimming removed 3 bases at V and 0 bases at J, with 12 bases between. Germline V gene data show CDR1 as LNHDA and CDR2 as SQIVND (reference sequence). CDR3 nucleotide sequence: TGTGCCAGTAGTATTCGGCCGGGGGTCTCCTACGAGCAGTACTTC. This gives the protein CASSIRPGVSYEQYF.

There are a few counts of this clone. CDR3 nucleotides: TGTGCCAGCAGTTCAACGACAGGGCGTTACGAGCAGTACTTC. It translates to CASSSTTGRYEQYF. The chain recombines TRBV11-3 with TRBJ2-7; TRBD1 matches 7 bases. The CDR3 length is 14 residues. The V and J ends lost 6 bases and 4 bases, in that order; junction bases with no gene match: 9. Per germline, CDR1 SGHNT and CDR2 YENEEA.

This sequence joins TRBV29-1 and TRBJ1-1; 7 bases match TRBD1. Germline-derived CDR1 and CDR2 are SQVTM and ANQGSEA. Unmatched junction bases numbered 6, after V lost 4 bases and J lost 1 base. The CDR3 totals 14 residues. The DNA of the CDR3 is TGCAGCGTTGGTTTGGGACAGAGGAACACTGAAGCTTTCTTT. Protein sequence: CSVGLGQRNTEAFF.

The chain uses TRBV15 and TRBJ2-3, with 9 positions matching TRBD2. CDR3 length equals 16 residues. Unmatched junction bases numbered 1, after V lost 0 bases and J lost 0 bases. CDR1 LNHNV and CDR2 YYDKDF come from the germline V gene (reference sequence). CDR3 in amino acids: CATSRDLAGSTDTQYF. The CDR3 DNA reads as TGTGCCACCAGCAGAGATCTAGCGGGGAGCACAGATACGCAGTATTTT. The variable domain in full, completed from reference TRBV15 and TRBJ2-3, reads DAMVIQNPRYQVTQFGKPVTLSCSQTLNHNVMYWYQQKSSQAPKLLFHYYDKDFNNEADTPDNFQSRRPNTSFCFLDIRSPGLGDTAMYLCATSRDLAGSTDTQYFGPGTRLTVL.

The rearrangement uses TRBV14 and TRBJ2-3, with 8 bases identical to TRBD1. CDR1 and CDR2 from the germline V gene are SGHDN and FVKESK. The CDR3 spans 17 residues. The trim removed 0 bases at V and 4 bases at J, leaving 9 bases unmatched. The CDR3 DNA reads TGTGCCAGCAGCCAAGATGTGCCAGGGGGCGCCGCAGATACGCAGTATTTT. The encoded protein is CASSQDVPGGAADTQYF.

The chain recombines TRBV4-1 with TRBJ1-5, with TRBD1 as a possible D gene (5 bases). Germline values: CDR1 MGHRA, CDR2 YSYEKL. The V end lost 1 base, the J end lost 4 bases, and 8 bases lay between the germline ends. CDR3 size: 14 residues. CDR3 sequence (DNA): TGCGCCAGCAGCCAAGTAGGGGAGAATCAGCCCCAGCATTTT. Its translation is CASSQVGENQPQHF.

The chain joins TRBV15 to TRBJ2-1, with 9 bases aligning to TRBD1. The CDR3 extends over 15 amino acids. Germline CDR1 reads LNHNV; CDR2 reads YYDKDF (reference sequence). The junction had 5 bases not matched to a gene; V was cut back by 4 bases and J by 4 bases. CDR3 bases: TGTGCCACCAGCAAAGGACAGGGGTATTACAATGAGCAGTTCTTC. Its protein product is CATSKGQGYYNEQFF.

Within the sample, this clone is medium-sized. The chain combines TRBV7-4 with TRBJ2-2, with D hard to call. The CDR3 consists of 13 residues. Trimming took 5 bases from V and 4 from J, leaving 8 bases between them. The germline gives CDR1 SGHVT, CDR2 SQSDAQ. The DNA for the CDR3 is TGTGCCAGCAGCGAGACGGCCACCGGGGAGCTGTTTTTT. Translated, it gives CASSETATGELFF.

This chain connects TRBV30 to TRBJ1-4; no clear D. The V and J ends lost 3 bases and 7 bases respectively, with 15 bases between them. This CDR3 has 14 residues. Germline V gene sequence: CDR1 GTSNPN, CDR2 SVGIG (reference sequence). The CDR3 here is CAWSSGPSSEKLFF. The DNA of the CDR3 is TGTGCCTGGAGCAGCGGACCTTCTAGTGAAAAACTGTTTTTT.

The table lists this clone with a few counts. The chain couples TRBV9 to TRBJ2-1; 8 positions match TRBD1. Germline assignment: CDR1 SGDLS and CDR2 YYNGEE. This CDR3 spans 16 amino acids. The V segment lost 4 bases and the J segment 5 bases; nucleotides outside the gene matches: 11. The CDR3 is CASSPTDRGPNNEQFF. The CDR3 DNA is TGTGCCAGCAGCCCAACCGACAGGGGTCCCAACAATGAGCAGTTCTTC. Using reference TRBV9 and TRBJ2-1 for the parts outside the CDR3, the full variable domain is DSGVTQTPKHLITATGQRVTLRCSPRSGDLSVYWYQQSLDQGLQFLIQYYNGEERAKGNILERFSAQQFPDLHSELNLSSLELGDSALYFCASSPTDRGPNNEQFFGPGTRLTVL.

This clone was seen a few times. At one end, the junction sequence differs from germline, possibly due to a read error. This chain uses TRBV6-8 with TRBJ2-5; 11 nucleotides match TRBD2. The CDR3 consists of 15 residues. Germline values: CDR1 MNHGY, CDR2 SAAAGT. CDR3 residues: CAISAAGTSGETQYF. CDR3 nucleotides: TGTGCCATCAGTGCTGCCGGGACTAGCGGAGAGACCCAGTACTTC.

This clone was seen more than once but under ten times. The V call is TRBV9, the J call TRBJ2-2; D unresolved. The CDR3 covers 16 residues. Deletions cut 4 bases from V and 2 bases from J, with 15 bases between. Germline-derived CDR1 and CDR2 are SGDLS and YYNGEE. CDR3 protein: CASSIGPTPNTGELFF. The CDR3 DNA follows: TGTGCCAGCAGCATCGGCCCTACCCCAAACACCGGGGAGCTGTTTTTT. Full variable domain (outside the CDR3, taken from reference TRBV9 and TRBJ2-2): DSGVTQTPKHLITATGQRVTLRCSPRSGDLSVYWYQQSLDQGLQFLIQYYNGEERAKGNILERFSAQQFPDLHSELNLSSLELGDSALYFCASSIGPTPNTGELFFGEGSRLTVL.

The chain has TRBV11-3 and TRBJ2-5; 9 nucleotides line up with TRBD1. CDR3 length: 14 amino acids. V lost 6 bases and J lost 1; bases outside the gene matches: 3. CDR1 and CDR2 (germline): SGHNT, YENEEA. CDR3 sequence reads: CASSLTGGQETQYF. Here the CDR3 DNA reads TGTGCCAGCAGTCTGACAGGGGGCCAAGAGACCCAGTACTTC.

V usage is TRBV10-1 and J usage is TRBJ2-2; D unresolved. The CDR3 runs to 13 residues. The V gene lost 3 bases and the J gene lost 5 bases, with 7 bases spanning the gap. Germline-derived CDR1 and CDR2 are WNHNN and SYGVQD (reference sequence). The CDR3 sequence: CASSDGDTGELFF. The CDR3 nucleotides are TGCGCCAGCAGTGATGGAGATACCGGGGAGCTGTTTTTT.